This T cell receptor beta chain stems from a study of blood T cell repertoires in COVID-19. Whole-study context: Researchers got acute and convalescent COVID-19 samples from the United States, Italy and Spain. Sources were T cells, B-cell-depleted T cells, or PBMCs; the material itself was cDNA or gDNA.

V was pared by 6 bases and J by 6 bases, with 21 bases between. The CDR3 has 15 amino acids. Looked up from germline, CDR1 is MGHDK and CDR2 is SYGVNS. Original data processing: Amplification from reference gene primers served as the basis for estimated nucleated cell counts. The protocol was immunoSEQ multiplex PCR, while the TCRdb copy is restricted to in-frame clones and leaves out a portion. For V, J and clone size, that table is used; D and trimming come from the DNA. The sample has 60,000 to 75,000 clones; 65% to 85% are singletons. The chain links TRBV25-1 to TRBJ2-7, with D perhaps matching TRBD1 (5 bases). This TCR came from a human donor in a cohort sampled during active COVID-19. The sequenced material came from peripheral blood. CDR3 residues: CASRGQGIWNAEQYF. In DNA, the CDR3 is TGTGCCAGCAGAGGACAAGGGATATGGAATGCCGAGCAGTACTTC.